This T cell receptor (beta chain) emerged from a study of CD8+CD57+ T cells in acquired aplastic anemia. Trimming took 7 bases from V and 1 from J, leaving 8 bases between them. CDR1 is ENHRY, CDR2 SYGVKD, per germline. This CDR3 is built from 13 residues. CDR3 and TCR beta VDJ profiling relied on a genomic DNA template. From the reads, TCRdb called clonotypes with MiXCR, one entry per CDR3 protein. The sample holds under 350,000 distinct CDR3 sequences, 55% to 65% seen once. Sequencing was carried out using sorted CD4+, CD8+, or CD8+CD57+ T cells (not recorded which) from PBMCs. The receptor was derived from a human donor with severe aplastic anemia or a healthy control (not recorded which). This chain joins TRBV10-3 and TRBJ1-5, with D possibly TRBD1 on 6 matching bases. The CDR3 sequence: CAINQGSNQPQHF. The CDR3 nucleotides are TGTGCCATCAATCAGGGGAGCAATCAGCCCCAGCATTTT.